The 8 T cell receptor beta chains below were found in one sample sequenced in a study of CD8 T cells in ankylosing spondylitis. TCRdb re-called the 5' RACE reads through MiXCR, storing one row per CDR3 protein. The sample lists about 140,000 distinct CDR3 sequences; around 10% were seen once. The material sequenced was blood, either unsorted or a sorted T cell fraction (not recorded which). These TCRs come from a female donor with ankylosing spondylitis or in good health (not recorded which).

At least ten counts were recorded for this clonotype. The chain has TRBV9 and TRBJ1-6; D possibly corresponds to TRBD1 (5 bases). Trimming took off 0 bases at V and 3 bases at J, with 10 bases between the two ends. There are 16 residues in the CDR3. CDR1 is SGDLS, CDR2 YYNGEE, per germline. The CDR3 sequence is CASSVGGADYNSPLHF. Here the CDR3 DNA reads TGTGCCAGCAGCGTAGGTGGGGCGGACTATAATTCACCCCTCCACTTT.

This clonotype was observed at least ten times. The V gene is TRBV20-1, the J gene TRBJ1-2; D gene unclear. The CDR3 totals 14 residues. V lost 6 bases to trimming and J lost 4 bases, with 18 bases between them. Per the germline V gene, CDR1 is DFQATT and CDR2 is SNEGSKA (reference sequence). The CDR3 sequence: CSAQGGQGTYGYTF. In nucleotides, the CDR3 is TGCAGTGCCCAAGGTGGCCAAGGCACCTATGGCTACACCTTC.

At least ten counts were recorded for this clonotype. The genes are TRBV7-3 and TRBJ2-1, with 7 positions matching TRBD2. The junction had 1 base not matched to a gene; V was cut back by 2 bases and J by 3 bases. The CDR3 runs 14 residues. Germline values: CDR1 SGHTA, CDR2 FQGTGA. The CDR3, as DNA: TGTGCCAGCAGCTTAGCGGGGGACTACAATGAGCAGTTCTTC. Its translation is CASSLAGDYNEQFF.

The chain carries TRBV20-1 and TRBJ2-7; possibly TRBD2 for D (5 bases). The CDR3 consists of 12 residues. The germline V and J ends were trimmed by 7 bases and 2 bases, with 12 bases remaining between them. Germline CDR1 DFQATT, CDR2 SNEGSKA (reference sequence). Written as DNA, the CDR3 is TGCAGTGGAGGACGGGGAGCCTACGAGCAGTACTTC. This encodes CSGGRGAYEQYF.

This clonotype was seen at least ten times. The chain recombines TRBV7-8 with TRBJ2-1; 7 bases are shared with TRBD2. Germline lookup yields CDR1 SGHVS and CDR2 FQNEAQ. The J segment lost 9 bases and the V segment lost 3 bases, leaving 8 bases of the junction unmatched. The CDR3 is 14 residues long. CDR3 coding DNA: TGTGCCAGCAGCTTGGTCGGGGGGAGGGGTGAGCAGTTCTTC. The encoded protein is CASSLVGGRGEQFF.

This clonotype has ten or more counts. The CDR3: CSVVAGLASEQFF. The DNA for the CDR3 is TGCAGCGTTGTGGCGGGACTAGCAAGCGAGCAGTTCTTC. This chain links TRBV29-1 with TRBJ2-1; TRBD2 aligns across 9 bases. Per germline, CDR1 SQVTM and CDR2 ANQGSEA. The CDR3 has 13 amino acids. Trimming took 4 bases from V and 10 from J; bases not matched to a gene: 8.

Many counts were recorded for this clonotype. The chain recombines TRBV5-1 with TRBJ2-1, with 12 nucleotides matching TRBD2. The V and J ends lost 4 bases and 2 bases, in that order; junction bases with no gene match: 10. Per the germline V gene, CDR1 is SGHRS and CDR2 is YFSETQ. The CDR3 contains 18 residues. The CDR3 DNA reads as TGCGCCAGCAGCCGAGTGCCCAGGACTAGCGGGACCTACAATGAGCAGTTCTTC. Translating it yields CASSRVPRTSGTYNEQFF. Drawing the rest from reference TRBV5-1 and TRBJ2-1, the complete variable domain is KAGVTQTPRYLIKTRGQQVTLSCSPISGHRSVSWYQQTPGQGLQFLFEYFSETQRNKGNFPGRFSGRQFSNSRSEMNVSTLELGDSALYLCASSRVPRTSGTYNEQFFGPGTRLTVL.

This clonotype was found many times. V usage is TRBV5-1 and J usage is TRBJ1-4, with 9 positions matching TRBD1. J gave up 7 bases and V 3 bases, and 7 bases lay outside the gene matches. The germline CDR1 and CDR2 sequences are SGHRS and YFSETQ. The CDR3 length is 15 residues. The CDR3 DNA reads as TGCGCCAGCAGCTCACAGGGGGCAGTAGGTGAAAAACTGTTTTTT. This gives the protein CASSSQGAVGEKLFF.